Described below is a single T cell receptor (beta chain) sequence and its context. Its antigen is currently unknown. Specified treatment: roughly 10-day PBMC culture with coronavirus spike peptide pools or control peptides (ViraFEST assay). Trimming removed 3 bases from V and 5 bases from J, with 11 bases in between. The CDR3 runs to 14 residues. Germline V gene data show CDR1 as GTSNPN and CDR2 as SVGIG (reference sequence). CD4+ T cells that had been cultured provided DNA sequenced with the Oncomine TCR Beta short-read assay. TCRdb recomputed calls from the PCR reads with MiXCR, one row per CDR3 protein. Counted here are 17,000 or so distinct CDR3 sequences, about a third occurring once; the ten biggest clones make up around a sixth. This entry belongs to a study of vaccination and CD4 T cells after COVID-19.

The sample was cultured CD4+ T cells from blood. The sequence was collected from a human donor with COVID-19. The chain recombines TRBV30 with TRBJ1-6; the D gene is possibly TRBD1 (6 bases). Here the CDR3 DNA reads TGTGCCTGGAGGGGGGGGCAGGATAATTCACCCCTCCACTTT. Protein sequence: CAWRGGQDNSPLHF.